Each of the 12 T cell receptor beta chains below was sequenced from the same sample in a study of T cells in Graves' hyperthyroidism and ophthalmopathy. Amplified TCR beta CDR3 regions derived from RNA transcripts. Carried out on the TCR CDR3, a first-round RT-PCR used the HTBI primer set. TCRdb used MiXCR to reprocess the multiplex PCR reads, holding one entry per CDR3 protein. The sample holds fewer than 350,000 distinct CDR3 sequences; roughly 15% are singletons and the top ten take 7.9%. The sample was blood. All receptors come from a woman in her forties with Graves' hyperthyroidism.

This clonotype came up a few times. The chain recombines TRBV3-1 with TRBJ2-7; D possibly uses TRBD1 or TRBD2 (6 bases each). This CDR3 has 15 residues. The ends were cut back, 1 base at V and 1 base at J, with 11 bases in the middle. Germline CDR1 reads LGHDT; CDR2 reads YNNKEL (reference sequence). This chain's CDR3 is CASSQAQGRSYEQYF. CDR3 coding DNA: TGTGCCAGCAGCCAAGCTCAGGGGAGGTCCTACGAGCAGTACTTC.

This clonotype has ten or more counts. The V and J genes are TRBV10-3 and TRBJ2-3; either TRBD1 or TRBD2 may supply D (6 bases each). The V gene lost 6 bases and the J gene lost 6 bases, with 13 bases spanning the gap. The CDR3 is 13 residues long. Germline V gene lookup returns CDR1 ENHRY and CDR2 SYGVKD. The CDR3 spells CAIRTGGGDTQYF. In DNA form, the CDR3 reads TGTGCCATCAGAACAGGAGGGGGTGATACGCAGTATTTT.

This clonotype was detected many times. V and J are TRBV2 and TRBJ2-7, with 12 bases lining up with TRBD1. CDR1 and CDR2 (germline): SNHLY, FYNNEI. Losses at the gene ends were 1 base for V and 4 bases for J; bases not matched to a gene: 8. This CDR3 region has 17 residues. The CDR3 here is CASSEGPGTGGLYEQYF. The CDR3 DNA reads TGTGCCAGCAGTGAAGGTCCCGGGACAGGGGGCCTATACGAGCAGTACTTC.

This clonotype has a count of ten or more. The V call is TRBV20-1, the J call TRBJ2-5, with 14 nucleotides matching TRBD2. The CDR3 has 17 residues. The V segment lost 3 bases and the J segment 3 bases; nucleotides outside the gene matches: 9. CDR1 and CDR2 (germline): DFQATT, SNEGSKA (reference sequence). CDR3 region: CSASTPSGLAGEETQYF. As DNA, the CDR3 is TGCAGTGCTAGCACTCCCTCGGGACTAGCGGGAGAAGAGACCCAGTACTTC.

This clonotype was counted between two and nine times. Since a much larger clone is just one base distant, this may be a read error. The J gene is TRBJ1-1, the V gene TRBV2, with 7 bases fitting TRBD1. With 11 bases clipped from V and 3 bases from J, the junction kept 6 bases outside the gene matches. The CDR3 sequence is 12 residues long. The germline V gene encodes CDR1 SNHLY and CDR2 FYNNEI. CDR3 in amino acids: CAETGRDTEAFF. The CDR3 DNA follows: TGTGCCGAGACAGGGCGGGACACTGAAGCTTTCTTT.

This clonotype was counted many times. Here the CDR3 reads CASSPPGAGSYNEQFF. CDR3 coding DNA: TGTGCCAGCAGCCCTCCCGGAGCAGGCTCCTACAATGAGCAGTTCTTC. The J gene is TRBJ2-1, the V gene TRBV3-1; D is uncertain. The germline V and J ends were trimmed by 4 bases and 0 bases, with 13 bases remaining between them. The CDR3 extends over 16 amino acids. CDR1 is LGHDT, CDR2 YNNKEL, per germline (reference sequence).

This clonotype was seen repeatedly, ten times or more. The rearrangement uses TRBV3-1 and TRBJ2-1, with D perhaps TRBD2 (7 bases). This CDR3 comprises 16 residues. The germline V gene encodes CDR1 LGHDT and CDR2 YNNKEL (reference sequence). Trimming took 6 bases from V and 4 from J, leaving 19 bases between them. CDR3 sequence reads: CASRQRAGAKYNEQFF. As DNA, the CDR3 is TGTGCCAGCAGACAAAGGGCGGGGGCGAAGTACAATGAGCAGTTCTTC.

This clonotype was observed at least ten times. The chain joins TRBV28 to TRBJ1-1; maybe TRBD1 (5 bases). This CDR3 has 14 amino acids. Trimming removed 5 bases at V and 3 bases at J, with 13 bases between. Germline V lookup: CDR1 MDHEN, CDR2 SYDVKM. The CDR3 loop is CASSPVPGDTEAFF. CDR3 bases: TGTGCCAGCAGTCCCGTTCCGGGGGACACTGAAGCTTTCTTT.

This clonotype was picked up many times. The chain recombines TRBV6-2 or TRBV6-3 with TRBJ1-1; a possible D gene is TRBD1 (5 bases). Germline CDR1 is MNHEY and CDR2 is SVGEGT. The CDR3 totals 11 residues. Trimming left V 7 bases short and J 10 bases short, with 13 bases between. CDR3 residues: CASTLGQGAFF. CDR3 bases: TGTGCCAGCACCCTAGGACAAGGAGCTTTCTTT.

This clonotype came up many times. Germline is not matched at one junction end, which may reflect a read error. V gene TRBV2 combines with J gene TRBJ2-3, with 8 bases aligning to TRBD1. This CDR3 is built from 16 residues. Germline V gene data show CDR1 as SNHLY and CDR2 as FYNNEI. CDR3 region: CASREDSPGGLDTQYF. The CDR3 nucleotides read TGTGCCAGCAGGGAAGACAGTCCAGGGGGCTTAGATACGCAGTATTTT.

This clonotype was seen repeatedly, ten times or more. This chain uses TRBV12-3 or TRBV12-4 with TRBJ2-7; D call uncertain. The CDR3 has 11 residues. V lost 7 bases and J lost 2, with 6 bases in between. CDR3 amino acids: CASTQAYEQYF. The CDR3, as DNA: TGTGCCAGCACCCAGGCCTACGAGCAGTACTTC.

There are many counts of this clonotype. This rearrangement joins TRBV27 to TRBJ1-5; 7 bases agree with TRBD1. CDR3 length: 12 amino acids. V dropped 7 bases and J dropped 10; count of bases not matched to a gene: 7. Germline loops: CDR1 MNHEY, CDR2 SMNVEV (reference sequence). CDR3 DNA sequence: TGTGCCAGCAACCCTCAGGGGGGCCCCCAGCATTTT. Its protein is CASNPQGGPQHF.